A selection of T cell receptor beta chains follows, all from one sample in a study of cytomegalovirus exposure and HLA in healthy donors. The assay was immunoSEQ multiplex PCR, and TCRdb's table has in-frame clones only and misses some. The data show approximately 160,000 clones, around nine tenths seen once. Sequenced: PBMCs. These receptors all come from a woman younger than 35 in good health and CMV-seropositive. Both conserved end residues are part of each CDR3. D genes are given only for firm matches. Some rows have no size entry. The others give once, few or many, or a class for an expanded clone.

abundance: NA
j_gene: TRBJ2-1
v_gene: TRBV29-1
len: 13
d_gene: TRBD1
CDR3aa: CSVGDSQGNEQFF
CDR3nt: TGCAGCGTCGGGGACAGCCAGGGGAATGAGCAGTTCTTC

abundance: NA
j_gene: TRBJ2-7
v_gene: TRBV4-1
len: 14
d_gene: NA
CDR3aa: CASSQPTSSYEQYF
CDR3nt: TGCGCCAGCAGCCAACCTACTAGCTCCTACGAGCAGTACTTC

abundance: NA
j_gene: TRBJ2-5
v_gene: TRBV5-1
len: 15
d_gene: TRBD2
CDR3aa: CASSLSGTRQETQYF
CDR3nt: TGCGCCAGCAGCTTGTCGGGGACTAGGCAAGAGACCCAGTACTTC

abundance: NA
j_gene: TRBJ2-2
v_gene: TRBV7-8
len: 16
d_gene: NA
CDR3aa: CASSTQGVRNTGELFF
CDR3nt: TGTGCCAGCAGCACCCAAGGGGTGAGAAACACCGGGGAGCTGTTTTTT

abundance: NA
j_gene: TRBJ2-7
v_gene: TRBV21-1
len: 18
d_gene: NA
CDR3aa: CASSKATGDSGITYEQYF
CDR3nt: TGTGCCAGCAGCAAAGCAACAGGGGATTCAGGGATCACTTACGAGCAGTACTTC

abundance: NA
j_gene: TRBJ2-7
v_gene: TRBV28
len: 14
d_gene: TRBD2
CDR3aa: CASTHGGVPYEQYF
CDR3nt: TGTGCCAGCACCCATGGGGGGGTCCCCTACGAGCAGTACTTC

abundance: NA
j_gene: TRBJ2-1
v_gene: TRBV20-1
len: 11
d_gene: NA
CDR3aa: CSFRQNNEQFF
CDR3nt: TGCAGCTTCCGACAGAACAATGAGCAGTTCTTC

abundance: NA
j_gene: TRBJ2-3
v_gene: TRBV11-3
len: 17
d_gene: TRBD1
CDR3aa: CASSLSTGTGQTDTQYF
CDR3nt: TGTGCCAGCAGCTTATCAACCGGGACAGGTCAAACAGATACGCAGTATTTT

abundance: once
j_gene: TRBJ1-3
v_gene: TRBV15
len: 17
d_gene: TRBD1
CDR3aa: CATSSRTGEPSGNTIYF
CDR3nt: TGTGCCACCAGCTCTCGGACAGGGGAACCCTCTGGAAACACCATATATTTT

abundance: NA
j_gene: TRBJ1-1
v_gene: TRBV7-2
len: 13
d_gene: NA
CDR3aa: CASSLGGTGEAFF
CDR3nt: TGTGCCAGCAGCTTAGGTGGTACAGGTGAAGCTTTCTTT

abundance: NA
j_gene: TRBJ2-5
v_gene: TRBV5-1
len: 13
d_gene: NA
CDR3aa: CASSLAGGETQYF
CDR3nt: TGCGCCAGCAGCTTGGCGGGGGGCGAGACCCAGTACTTC

abundance: NA
j_gene: TRBJ2-1
v_gene: TRBV11-3
len: 12
d_gene: NA
CDR3aa: CASSGAYNEQFF
CDR3nt: TGTGCCAGCTCGGGGGCCTACAATGAGCAGTTCTTC

abundance: NA
j_gene: TRBJ2-1
v_gene: TRBV9
len: 13
d_gene: TRBD1
CDR3aa: CASSVGQGNEQFF
CDR3nt: TGTGCCAGCAGCGTAGGACAGGGCAATGAGCAGTTCTTC

abundance: NA
j_gene: TRBJ1-4
v_gene: TRBV28
len: 16
d_gene: NA
CDR3aa: CASSGPQGGGLEKLFF
CDR3nt: TGTGCCAGCAGTGGTCCCCAGGGAGGCGGGCTTGAAAAACTGTTTTTT

abundance: once
j_gene: TRBJ2-2
v_gene: TRBV10-3
len: 14
d_gene: NA
CDR3aa: CAISATENTGELFF
CDR3nt: TGTGCCATCAGTGCTACAGAGAACACCGGGGAGCTGTTTTTT

abundance: NA
j_gene: TRBJ2-7
v_gene: TRBV6-5
len: 16
d_gene: NA
CDR3aa: CASSSLGLWNSREQYF
CDR3nt: TGTGCCAGCAGTTCCCTGGGACTTTGGAACTCTAGGGAGCAGTACTTC

abundance: NA
j_gene: TRBJ2-3
v_gene: TRBV30
len: 14
d_gene: TRBD1
CDR3aa: CAWNKGQGGDTQYF
CDR3nt: TGTGCCTGGAACAAGGGACAGGGTGGAGATACGCAGTATTTT

abundance: NA
j_gene: TRBJ2-1
v_gene: TRBV5-4
len: 12
d_gene: NA
CDR3aa: CASSPTSSAQFF
CDR3nt: TGTGCCAGCAGCCCCACTAGCTCCGCCCAGTTCTTC